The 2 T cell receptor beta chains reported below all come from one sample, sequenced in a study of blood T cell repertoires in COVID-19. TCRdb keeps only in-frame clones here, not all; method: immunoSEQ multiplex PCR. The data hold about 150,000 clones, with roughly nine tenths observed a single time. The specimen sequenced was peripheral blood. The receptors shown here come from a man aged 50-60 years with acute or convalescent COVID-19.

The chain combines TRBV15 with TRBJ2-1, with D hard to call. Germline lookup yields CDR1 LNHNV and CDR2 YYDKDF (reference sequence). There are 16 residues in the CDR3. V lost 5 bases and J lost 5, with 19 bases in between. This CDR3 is CATSGVPSPGNNEQFF. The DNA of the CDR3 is TGTGCCACCAGCGGAGTCCCGAGTCCCGGTAACAATGAGCAGTTCTTC.

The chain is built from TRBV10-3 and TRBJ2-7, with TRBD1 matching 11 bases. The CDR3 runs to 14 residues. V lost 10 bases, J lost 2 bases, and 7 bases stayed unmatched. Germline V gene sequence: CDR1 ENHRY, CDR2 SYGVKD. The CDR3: CATSGTGGPYEQYF. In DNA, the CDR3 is TGTGCCACCTCCGGGACAGGGGGTCCCTACGAGCAGTACTTC.